The present entry profiles one T cell receptor beta chain with its context. The data were obtained in a study of early T cells in non-severe SARS-CoV-2 infection. TCRdb re-called the 5' RACE reads through MiXCR, storing one row per CDR3 protein. The table includes fewer than 110,000 distinct CDR3 sequences, approximately 10% detected once. V lost 5 bases, J lost 11 bases, and 19 bases lay in between. Germline lookup yields CDR1 SGHTA and CDR2 FQGNSA. The CDR3 consists of 15 residues. The origin of this receptor is an adult who was a healthcare worker with PCR-confirmed SARS-CoV-2 infection or an uninfected control (not recorded which). The source material was whole blood. This chain links TRBV7-2 with TRBJ1-6; maybe TRBD1 (5 bases). This CDR3 is CASSLSVLDTPPLHF. CDR3 sequence (DNA): TGTGCCAGCAGCCTATCAGTACTGGACACTCCACCCCTCCACTTT.